Listed below are T cell receptor beta chains from one sample, sequenced in a study of T cell changes during pregnancy in multiple sclerosis. Clones were sequenced by immunoSEQ multiplex PCR, and TCRdb holds only the in-frame ones, with some missing. The sample carries 35,000 or so clones, 93% recorded once. Sequencing was performed on CD4+ T cells from peripheral blood mononuclear cells, taken in the first trimester of pregnancy. All receptors come from a female donor with multiple sclerosis, enrolled in a pregnancy study. Both conserved end residues are trimmed from each CDR3. A clone size is listed for some rows: how often the clone was seen (once, few, many), or a class if it is expanded.

NA 13 TRBJ1-2 TRBV15 ATSRGAREGYGYT
NA 13 TRBJ1-2 TRBV7-3 ASSLTPDRVDGYT
NA 12 TRBJ2-1 TRBV10-3 AGGGQASYNEQF
NA 16 TRBJ1-1 TRBV19 ASSIRGTGARGNTEAF
NA 13 TRBJ1-1 TRBV9 ASSVAWGKDTEAF
NA 13 TRBJ2-1 TRBV9 ASSPWDRSLNEQF
once 13 TRBJ1-1 TRBV4-3 ASSHLTGVGTEAF
NA 14 TRBJ1-1 TRBV18 ASSPLRTGDSLEAF
NA 13 TRBJ1-4 TRBV7-2 ASSQSAGAGEKLF
NA 13 TRBJ1-5 TRBV19 ASSPPGGYNQPQH
NA 15 TRBJ2-3 TRBV11-1 ASSARTSGLSTDTQY
NA 11 TRBJ2-4 TRBV9 ASSVDSKNIQY
NA 11 TRBJ1-6 TRBV25-1 AGSGQGNSPLH
NA 11 TRBJ2-7 TRBV7-2 ASSLGLAGGKY
NA 13 TRBJ2-1 TRBV5-1 ASSLTSGAYNEQF
NA 13 TRBJ2-1 TRBV5-8 ASNNGLAARNEQF
NA 15 TRBJ2-6 TRBV11-2 ASSLRGGMAGANVLT
NA 12 TRBJ1-2 TRBV18 ASSPPAAGGGYT
NA 12 TRBJ2-7 TRBV5-1 ASSLGDTVYEQY
NA 16 TRBJ2-7 TRBV7-8 ASSAHRLAGGPSYEQY
NA 12 TRBJ1-2 TRBV27 ASSLRGGAYGYT
NA 14 TRBJ2-1 TRBV4-1 ASSQGWTTSGFEQF
NA 11 TRBJ2-1 TRBV6-4 ASSDGQGVGQF
NA 13 TRBJ2-1 TRBV18 ASSPGTQIYNEQF
NA 11 TRBJ2-3 TRBV5-1 ASSVDPTDTQY
NA 18 TRBJ2-7 TRBV5-1 ASSPRGQRGGHKISYEQY
NA 13 TRBJ2-7 TRBV5-4 ASSLVRQGLREQY
NA 9 TRBJ2-7 TRBV20-1 SASVSYEQY
NA 11 TRBJ2-2 TRBV7-3 ASSDGGTGELF
NA 12 TRBJ2-2 TRBV5-4 ASSPRTGSGELF
NA 10 TRBJ1-1 TRBV6-1 ASSDLRRGAF
NA 12 TRBJ1-2 TRBV6-5 ASRRGGVVYGYT
NA 9 TRBJ1-2 TRBV29-1 SVALSYGYT
NA 13 TRBJ2-3 TRBV10-3 AISEWSTSTDTQY
NA 12 TRBJ1-5 TRBV4-3 ASSQGMGKQPQH